These 3 T cell receptor beta chains share one sample of origin, sequenced in a study of blood T cell repertoires in COVID-19. Assay used: immunoSEQ multiplex PCR; TCRdb lists only in-frame clones, some missing. There are over 40,000 clones in the sample; roughly 87% occur only once, and about 7.2% lies in the top ten. The sequenced material came from peripheral blood. Receptor source: a man in his sixties with active COVID-19.

The rearrangement links TRBV11-2 to TRBJ1-5; TRBD1 might be the D (6 bases). V was trimmed by 1 base and J by 3 bases, leaving 10 bases between them. The germline gives CDR1 SGHAT, CDR2 FQNNGV. The CDR3 length is 15 residues. CDR3 region: CASSLGGRVNQPQHF. In DNA, the CDR3 is TGTGCCAGCAGCTTAGGGGGGCGCGTCAATCAGCCCCAGCATTTT.

V gene TRBV25-1 combines with J gene TRBJ2-5; no clear D. Germline-derived CDR1 and CDR2 are MGHDK and SYGVNS. The CDR3 runs to 12 residues. V lost 11 bases to trimming and J lost 5 bases, with 15 bases between them. CDR3 amino acids: CAHSQEWETQYF. CDR3 DNA: TGTGCCCACTCCCAGGAATGGGAGACCCAGTACTTC.

The chain couples TRBV15 to TRBJ2-3; D gene unclear. CDR3 length: 11 amino acids. The germline V gene has CDR1 LNHNV and CDR2 YYDKDF (reference sequence). Trimming took off 9 bases at V and 1 base at J, with 5 bases between the two ends. CDR3 DNA sequence: TGTGCCACTTCTGGCACAGATACGCAGTATTTT. Translated, it gives CATSGTDTQYF. Combining the CDR3 with reference TRBV15 and TRBJ2-3 gives the whole variable domain DAMVIQNPRYQVTQFGKPVTLSCSQTLNHNVMYWYQQKSSQAPKLLFHYYDKDFNNEADTPDNFQSRRPNTSFCFLDIRSPGLGDTAMYLCATSGTDTQYFGPGTRLTVL.